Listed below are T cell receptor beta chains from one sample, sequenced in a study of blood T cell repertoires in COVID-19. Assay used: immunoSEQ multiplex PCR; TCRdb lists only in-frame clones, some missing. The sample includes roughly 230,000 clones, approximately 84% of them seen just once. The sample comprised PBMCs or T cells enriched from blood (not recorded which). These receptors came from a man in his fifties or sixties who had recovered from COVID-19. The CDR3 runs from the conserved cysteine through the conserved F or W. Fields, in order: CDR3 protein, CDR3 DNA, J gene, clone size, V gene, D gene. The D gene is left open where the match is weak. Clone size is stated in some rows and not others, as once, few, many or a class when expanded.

cdr3_aa: CASSLRSHSLGADNSPLHF
cdr3_nt: TGCGCCAGCAGCTTGCGTTCCCACTCCTTAGGGGCGGATAATTCACCCCTCCACTTT
j_call: TRBJ1-6
clone_size: NA
v_call: TRBV5-1
d_call: NA

cdr3_aa: CASSWAGMNTEAFF
cdr3_nt: TGCGCCAGCAGCTGGGCAGGAATGAACACTGAAGCTTTCTTT
j_call: TRBJ1-1
clone_size: NA
v_call: TRBV5-1
d_call: NA

cdr3_aa: CAIIQGALTDTQYF
cdr3_nt: TGTGCCATAATACAGGGGGCTTTAACAGATACGCAGTATTTT
j_call: TRBJ2-3
clone_size: NA
v_call: TRBV27
d_call: TRBD1

cdr3_aa: CASSLGGTSNYNEQFF
cdr3_nt: TGTGCCAGCAGCTTAGGGGGGACTAGTAACTACAATGAGCAGTTCTTC
j_call: TRBJ2-1
clone_size: NA
v_call: TRBV11-1
d_call: TRBD2

cdr3_aa: CASSSDGNWGYTF
cdr3_nt: TGCGCCAGCAGCTCGGACGGGAACTGGGGCTACACCTTC
j_call: TRBJ1-2
clone_size: few
v_call: TRBV5-1
d_call: NA

cdr3_aa: CASSLGGYYGYTF
cdr3_nt: TGTGCCAGCAGTTTGGGGGGATACTATGGCTACACCTTC
j_call: TRBJ1-2
clone_size: few
v_call: TRBV28
d_call: NA

cdr3_aa: CASSPDRNSPLHF
cdr3_nt: TGTGCCAGCAGCCCGGACAGAAATTCACCCCTCCACTTT
j_call: TRBJ1-6
clone_size: NA
v_call: TRBV3-1/TRBV3-2
d_call: NA

cdr3_aa: CASSQVSRLAGGLGTGELFF
cdr3_nt: TGCGCCAGCAGCCAAGTGTCGAGACTAGCGGGGGGTTTAGGGACCGGGGAGCTGTTTTTT
j_call: TRBJ2-2
clone_size: few
v_call: TRBV4-1
d_call: TRBD2

cdr3_aa: CSVEIRGPLYGYTF
cdr3_nt: TGCAGCGTTGAAATCCGAGGGCCACTTTATGGCTACACCTTC
j_call: TRBJ1-2
clone_size: NA
v_call: TRBV29-1
d_call: NA

cdr3_aa: CASSLMTGANQPQHF
cdr3_nt: TGTGCCAGCAGCTTAATGACAGGGGCTAATCAGCCCCAGCATTTT
j_call: TRBJ1-5
clone_size: NA
v_call: TRBV7-8
d_call: TRBD1

cdr3_aa: CASSPSSGNYNEQFF
cdr3_nt: TGTGCCAGCAGTCCCTCTAGCGGGAACTACAATGAGCAGTTCTTC
j_call: TRBJ2-1
clone_size: NA
v_call: TRBV28
d_call: TRBD2

cdr3_aa: CASSLDGRGDYGYTF
cdr3_nt: TGCGCCAGCAGCTTGGATGGCAGGGGGGACTATGGCTACACCTTC
j_call: TRBJ1-2
clone_size: NA
v_call: TRBV5-1
d_call: TRBD1

cdr3_aa: CASSPGALLDEQYF
cdr3_nt: TGTGCCAGCAGCCCTGGAGCCTTACTGGACGAGCAGTACTTC
j_call: TRBJ2-7
clone_size: NA
v_call: TRBV13
d_call: NA

cdr3_aa: CASSLQGGNQPQHF
cdr3_nt: TGTGCCAGCAGCCTCCAGGGGGGCAATCAGCCCCAGCATTTT
j_call: TRBJ1-5
clone_size: few
v_call: TRBV11-2
d_call: TRBD1

cdr3_aa: CASSSGQGGEKLFF
cdr3_nt: TGCGCCAGCAGCTCTGGACAGGGCGGCGAAAAACTGTTTTTT
j_call: TRBJ1-4
clone_size: NA
v_call: TRBV5-1
d_call: TRBD1

cdr3_aa: CASSLLAGTQHF
cdr3_nt: TGTGCCAGCAGTTTACTCGCCGGGACCCAGCATTTT
j_call: TRBJ1-5
clone_size: NA
v_call: TRBV12-3/TRBV12-4
d_call: NA

cdr3_aa: CAIGRAGDMSGNTIYF
cdr3_nt: TGTGCCATCGGGAGGGCAGGGGACATGTCTGGAAACACCATATATTTT
j_call: TRBJ1-3
clone_size: NA
v_call: TRBV10-3
d_call: NA

cdr3_aa: CATSRAINRDRSSSWYF
cdr3_nt: TGTGCCACCAGCAGAGCCATTAACCGGGACAGGAGTTCGAGTTGGTACTTC
j_call: TRBJ2-7
clone_size: NA
v_call: TRBV15
d_call: TRBD1

cdr3_aa: CASSPRASGGDNEQFF
cdr3_nt: TGTGCCAGCTCACCCCGAGCTAGCGGGGGGGACAATGAGCAGTTCTTC
j_call: TRBJ2-1
clone_size: NA
v_call: TRBV18
d_call: TRBD2

cdr3_aa: CASSPRLAGHETQYF
cdr3_nt: TGTGCCAGCTCACCCCGACTAGCGGGACATGAGACCCAGTACTTC
j_call: TRBJ2-5
clone_size: NA
v_call: TRBV18
d_call: TRBD2

cdr3_aa: CASSWGGRPEQYF
cdr3_nt: TGTGCCAGCAGTTGGGGAGGTCGGCCCGAGCAGTACTTC
j_call: TRBJ2-7
clone_size: NA
v_call: TRBV7-2
d_call: NA

cdr3_aa: CASSLGVDKNYGGYTF
cdr3_nt: TGTGCCAGCAGCTTGGGGGTGGACAAGAACTATGGTGGCTACACCTTC
j_call: TRBJ1-2
clone_size: NA
v_call: TRBV5-4
d_call: NA

cdr3_aa: CASSVAGDTNYGYTF
cdr3_nt: TGTGCCAGCAGCGTAGCCGGGGACACCAACTATGGCTACACCTTC
j_call: TRBJ1-2
clone_size: NA
v_call: TRBV9
d_call: NA

cdr3_aa: CASSIGQNSKNIQYF
cdr3_nt: TGTGCCAGTAGTATAGGTCAGAATTCCAAAAACATTCAGTACTTC
j_call: TRBJ2-4
clone_size: NA
v_call: TRBV19
d_call: NA

cdr3_aa: CATSNRDRGAGAEAFF
cdr3_nt: TGTGCCACCAGCAACCGGGACAGGGGTGCGGGCGCTGAAGCTTTCTTT
j_call: TRBJ1-1
clone_size: NA
v_call: TRBV15
d_call: TRBD1

cdr3_aa: CATGTGNYGYTF
cdr3_nt: TGCGCCACAGGGACAGGGAACTATGGCTACACCTTC
j_call: TRBJ1-2
clone_size: NA
v_call: TRBV10-2
d_call: TRBD1

cdr3_aa: CASSVLGQRGGGFNEQFF
cdr3_nt: TGTGCCAGCAGCGTTTTGGGACAGAGAGGGGGCGGCTTCAATGAGCAGTTCTTC
j_call: TRBJ2-1
clone_size: NA
v_call: TRBV9
d_call: TRBD1

cdr3_aa: CASSLGRRGLNQPQHF
cdr3_nt: TGTGCCAGCAGTTTAGGTAGGAGGGGACTAAATCAGCCCCAGCATTTT
j_call: TRBJ1-5
clone_size: NA
v_call: TRBV28
d_call: NA

cdr3_aa: CASSLEEGSGSPLHF
cdr3_nt: TGCGCCAGCAGCTTGGAAGAGGGATCGGGTTCACCCCTCCACTTT
j_call: TRBJ1-6
clone_size: many
v_call: TRBV5-1
d_call: NA

cdr3_aa: CASSSTGNSEKLFF
cdr3_nt: TGTGCCAGCAGCTCCACAGGGAATAGTGAAAAACTGTTTTTT
j_call: TRBJ1-4
clone_size: NA
v_call: TRBV9
d_call: NA

cdr3_aa: CASSEALLAWETQYF
cdr3_nt: TGTGCCAGCAGTGAAGCGCTGCTAGCCTGGGAGACCCAGTACTTC
j_call: TRBJ2-5
clone_size: few
v_call: TRBV6-1
d_call: NA

cdr3_aa: CASSKALLAGGPQNEQFF
cdr3_nt: TGTGCCAGCAGCAAAGCGCTCCTAGCGGGAGGGCCTCAAAATGAGCAGTTCTTC
j_call: TRBJ2-1
clone_size: NA
v_call: TRBV21-1
d_call: NA

cdr3_aa: CASSVAAGTAYGAFF
cdr3_nt: TGTGCCAGCAGCGTAGCGGCAGGCACCGCCTATGGGGCTTTCTTT
j_call: TRBJ1-1
clone_size: NA
v_call: TRBV9
d_call: NA